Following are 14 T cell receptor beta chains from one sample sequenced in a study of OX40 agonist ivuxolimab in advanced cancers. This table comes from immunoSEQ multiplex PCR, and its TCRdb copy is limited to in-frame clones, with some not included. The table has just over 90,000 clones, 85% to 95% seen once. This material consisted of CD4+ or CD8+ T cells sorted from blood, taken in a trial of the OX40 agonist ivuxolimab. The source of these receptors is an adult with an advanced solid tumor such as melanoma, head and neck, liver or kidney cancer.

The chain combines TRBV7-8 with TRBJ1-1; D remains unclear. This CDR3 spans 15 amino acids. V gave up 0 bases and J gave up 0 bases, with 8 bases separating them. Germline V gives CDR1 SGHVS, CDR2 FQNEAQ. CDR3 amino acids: CASSLALGMNTEAFF. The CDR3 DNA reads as TGTGCCAGCAGCTTAGCCCTAGGGATGAACACTGAAGCTTTCTTT.

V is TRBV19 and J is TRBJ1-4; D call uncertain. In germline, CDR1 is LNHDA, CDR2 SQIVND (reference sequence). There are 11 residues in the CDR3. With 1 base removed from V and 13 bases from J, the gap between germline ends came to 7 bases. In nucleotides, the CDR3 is TGTGCCAGTAGTATAGGTGGGAGACTGTTTTTT. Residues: CASSIGGRLFF.

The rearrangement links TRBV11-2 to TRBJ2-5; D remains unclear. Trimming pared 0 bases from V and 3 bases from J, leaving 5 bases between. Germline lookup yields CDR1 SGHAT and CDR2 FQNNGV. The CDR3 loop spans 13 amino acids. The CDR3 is CASSLEGKETQYF. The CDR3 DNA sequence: TGTGCCAGCAGCTTAGAGGGAAAAGAGACCCAGTACTTC.

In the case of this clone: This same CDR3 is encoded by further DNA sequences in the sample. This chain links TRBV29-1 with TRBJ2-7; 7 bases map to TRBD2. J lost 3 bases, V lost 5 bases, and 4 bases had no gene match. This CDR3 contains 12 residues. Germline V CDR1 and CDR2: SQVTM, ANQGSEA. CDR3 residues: CSVLGGDYEQYF. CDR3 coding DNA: TGCAGCGTTCTGGGAGGGGACTACGAGCAGTACTTC.

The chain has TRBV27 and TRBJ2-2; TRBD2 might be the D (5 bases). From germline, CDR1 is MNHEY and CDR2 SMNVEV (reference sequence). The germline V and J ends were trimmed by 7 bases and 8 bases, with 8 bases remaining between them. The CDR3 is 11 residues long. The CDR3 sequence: CASTRGGELFF. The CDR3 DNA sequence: TGTGCCAGCACACGAGGGGGGGAGCTGTTTTTT.

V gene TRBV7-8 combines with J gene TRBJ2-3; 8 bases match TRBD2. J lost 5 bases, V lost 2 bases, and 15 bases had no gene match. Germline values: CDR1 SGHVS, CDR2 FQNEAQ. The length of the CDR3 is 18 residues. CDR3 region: CASSLPYLGLAVEDTQYF. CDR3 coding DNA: TGTGCCAGCAGCTTACCGTACTTAGGACTAGCCGTAGAAGATACGCAGTATTTT.

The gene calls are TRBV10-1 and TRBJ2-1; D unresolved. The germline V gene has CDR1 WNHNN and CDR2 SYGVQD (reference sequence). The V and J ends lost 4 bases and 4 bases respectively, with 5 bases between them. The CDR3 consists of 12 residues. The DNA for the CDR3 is TGCGCCAGCAGTGTGGGGTACAATGAGCAGTTCTTC. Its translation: CASSVGYNEQFF.

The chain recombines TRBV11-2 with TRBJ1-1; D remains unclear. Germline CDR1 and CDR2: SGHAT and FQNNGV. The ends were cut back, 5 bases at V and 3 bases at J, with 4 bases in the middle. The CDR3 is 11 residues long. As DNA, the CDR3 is TGTGCCAGCAGCCTCTACACTGAAGCTTTCTTT. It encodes CASSLYTEAFF.

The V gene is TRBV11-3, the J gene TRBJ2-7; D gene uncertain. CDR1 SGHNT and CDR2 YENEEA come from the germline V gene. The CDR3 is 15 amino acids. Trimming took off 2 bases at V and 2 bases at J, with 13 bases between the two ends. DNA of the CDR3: TGTGCCAGCAGCTTACTACCAATGCCCACCTACGAGCAGTACTTC. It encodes CASSLLPMPTYEQYF.

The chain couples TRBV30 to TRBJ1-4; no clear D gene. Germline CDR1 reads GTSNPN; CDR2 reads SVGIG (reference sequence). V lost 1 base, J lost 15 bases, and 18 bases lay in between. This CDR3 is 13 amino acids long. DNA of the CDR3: TGTGCCTGGAGTGACGAAGGGAACCGGGGAATGTTTTTT. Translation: CAWSDEGNRGMFF.

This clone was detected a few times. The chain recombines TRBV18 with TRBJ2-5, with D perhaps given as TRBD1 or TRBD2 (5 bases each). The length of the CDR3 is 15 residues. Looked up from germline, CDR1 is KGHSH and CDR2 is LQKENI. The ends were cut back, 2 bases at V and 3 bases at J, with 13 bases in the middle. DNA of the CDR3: TGTGCCAGCTCACCATTAACCCAGGGAGAAGAGACCCAGTACTTC. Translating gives CASSPLTQGEETQYF.

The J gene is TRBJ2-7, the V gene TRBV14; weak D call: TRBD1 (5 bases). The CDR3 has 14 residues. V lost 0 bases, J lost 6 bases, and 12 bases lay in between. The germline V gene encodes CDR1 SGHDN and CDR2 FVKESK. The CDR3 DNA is TGTGCCAGCAGCCAAGATGTCCAGGGTCTCGAGCAGTACTTC. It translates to CASSQDVQGLEQYF.

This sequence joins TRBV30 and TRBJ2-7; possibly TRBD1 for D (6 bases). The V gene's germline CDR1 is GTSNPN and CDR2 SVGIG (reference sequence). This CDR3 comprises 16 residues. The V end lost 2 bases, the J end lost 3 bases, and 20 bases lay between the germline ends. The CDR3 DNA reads TGTGCCTGGAGTCCCCTTTCGGCAGGGGCTATCTACGAGCAGTACTTC. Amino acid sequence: CAWSPLSAGAIYEQYF. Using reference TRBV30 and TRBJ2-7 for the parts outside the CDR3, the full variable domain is SQTIHQWPATLVQPVGSPLSLECTVEGTSNPNLYWYRQAAGRGLQLLFYSVGIGQISSEVPQNLSASRPQDRQFILSSKKLLLSDSGFYLCAWSPLSAGAIYEQYFGPGTRLTVT.

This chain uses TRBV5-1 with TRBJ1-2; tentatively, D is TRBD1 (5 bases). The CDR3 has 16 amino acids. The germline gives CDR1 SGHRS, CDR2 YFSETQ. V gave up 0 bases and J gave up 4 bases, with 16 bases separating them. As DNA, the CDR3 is TGCGCCAGCAGCTTGGGTTCCCGGGACGGTGCCTATGGCTACACCTTC. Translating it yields CASSLGSRDGAYGYTF.